This T cell receptor beta chain is drawn from a study of T cells expressing NK-cell markers. For the study at large: Sequencing covered eight donors, seven HCMV-seropositive and one seronegative.

Germline assignment: CDR1 SQVTM and CDR2 ANQGSEA. The CDR3 sequence is 12 residues long. TCRdb re-called the 5' RACE reads and shows each CDR3 protein once, DNA omitted. The ten top clones account for roughly 7.2%, within a sample of 350,000 to 500,000 distinct CDR3 sequences. The sequenced material came from blood T cells: a sorted CD56 or NKG2C T cell subset, CD4+ or CD8+ T cells, or bulk PBMC T cells (not recorded which). This chain uses TRBV29-1 with TRBJ2-7; TCRdb's D call, TRBD1, is unchecked because there is no DNA. The TCR sequence derives from a woman between 18 and 69 years old in good health. CDR3 sequence: CSVDGQGYEQYF.